A single T cell receptor beta chain is shown here with its context. The protocol was immunoSEQ multiplex PCR, while the TCRdb copy is restricted to in-frame clones and leaves out a portion. Counted here are just over 300,000 clones, just over 85% occurring once; the ten biggest clones make up 3.5% to 4.5%. Germline V gene data show CDR1 as LGHNA and CDR2 as YNFKEQ. The CDR3 length is 16 residues. Deletions cut 1 base from V and 4 bases from J, with 14 bases between. This sample was taken from a study of blood T cell repertoires in COVID-19. Whole-study context: Collection of acute and convalescent COVID-19 samples took place in the United States, Italy and Spain. T cells, B-cell-depleted T cells, or PBMCs supplied cDNA or gDNA.

Participants spanned ages about 18 to 90 years and resided in 20 to 25 US areas. Recovery among Cohort 3 donors was established by two negative PCRs, clearance, or symptom resolution. The TCR originated in a man aged 25 to 45 who had recovered from COVID-19. The chain links TRBV4-2 to TRBJ2-1; the D gene is possibly TRBD2 (6 bases). Input material: PBMCs or T cells enriched from blood (not recorded which). This CDR3 is CASSQGFTGVYNEQFF. DNA of the CDR3: TGTGCCAGCAGCCAAGGTTTCACGGGAGTATACAATGAGCAGTTCTTC.